The rows below give T cell receptor beta chains drawn from one sample of a study of read filtering for tumor transcriptome and immune sequencing. TCRdb itself ran the reads through MiXCR, one entry per CDR3 protein. The sample yields some 38,000 distinct CDR3 sequences, over 11% seen once. Material for sequencing was a population of CD138-negative cells sorted from bone marrow. These TCRs come from a donor at least 40 years old with multiple myeloma. Each CDR3 is given with its conserved first and last residue. Fields, in order: V gene, D gene, clone size, J gene, CDR3 DNA, CDR3 protein. A D gene is named only where the DNA matches it firmly. Clone size is stated in some rows and not others, as once, few, many or a class when expanded.

v_call: TRBV5-1
d_call: TRBD2
clone_size: many
j_call: TRBJ2-5
cdr3_nt: TGCGCCAGCAGCTCACGGGGAGGGCCGTACCAAGAGACCCAGTACTTC
cdr3_aa: CASSSRGGPYQETQYF

v_call: TRBV28
d_call: NA
clone_size: many
j_call: TRBJ1-1
cdr3_nt: TGTGCCAGCAGTTTATTTAAGGGGTACACTGAAGCTTTCTTT
cdr3_aa: CASSLFKGYTEAFF

v_call: TRBV6-1
d_call: NA
clone_size: few
j_call: TRBJ2-1
cdr3_nt: TGTGCCAGCATGAGGGTTACCTACAATGAGCAGTTCTTC
cdr3_aa: CASMRVTYNEQFF

v_call: TRBV6-1
d_call: NA
clone_size: medium-sized
j_call: TRBJ2-1
cdr3_nt: TGTGCCAGCAGTGAAGCGTGGGCCACGGCTGAGCAGTTCTTC
cdr3_aa: CASSEAWATAEQFF

v_call: TRBV4-1
d_call: TRBD1
clone_size: medium-sized
j_call: TRBJ2-1
cdr3_nt: TGCGCCAGCAGCCAAGAGAGGGGGCTCCCTTACAATGAGCAGTTCTTC
cdr3_aa: CASSQERGLPYNEQFF

v_call: TRBV6-1
d_call: NA
clone_size: medium-sized
j_call: TRBJ2-1
cdr3_nt: TGTGCCAGCGCGGCTAGCTCTTTAAATGAGCAGTTCTTC
cdr3_aa: CASAASSLNEQFF

v_call: TRBV2
d_call: NA
clone_size: many
j_call: TRBJ2-7
cdr3_nt: TGTGCCAGCAGTCGGGAAGGGTCCTACGAGCAGTACTTC
cdr3_aa: CASSREGSYEQYF

v_call: TRBV28
d_call: NA
clone_size: many
j_call: TRBJ2-3
cdr3_nt: TGTGCCAGCATACGTTCTAGCACAGATACGCAGTATTTT
cdr3_aa: CASIRSSTDTQYF

v_call: TRBV28
d_call: TRBD2
clone_size: NA
j_call: TRBJ2-1
cdr3_nt: TGTGCCAGCAGTCCACGGACTAGCGGGAGGGCCTGGTCCTACAATGAGCAGTTCTTC
cdr3_aa: CASSPRTSGRAWSYNEQFF

v_call: TRBV5-1
d_call: NA
clone_size: NA
j_call: TRBJ1-6
cdr3_nt: TGCGCCAGCAGCTTGGTACAAGAGAATTCACCCCTCCACTTT
cdr3_aa: CASSLVQENSPLHF

v_call: TRBV5-1
d_call: TRBD1
clone_size: few
j_call: TRBJ2-1
cdr3_nt: TGCGCCAGCAGTCCCGGACAGGACCACAATGAGCAGTTCTTC
cdr3_aa: CASSPGQDHNEQFF

v_call: TRBV6-6
d_call: TRBD1
clone_size: many
j_call: TRBJ1-1
cdr3_nt: TGTGCCAGCAGACGCGGGACAGGGGAGACTGAAGCTTTCTTT
cdr3_aa: CASRRGTGETEAFF

v_call: TRBV7-2
d_call: TRBD1
clone_size: many
j_call: TRBJ1-5
cdr3_nt: TGTGCCAGCAACCAGGACAGGGATCAGCCCCAGCATTTT
cdr3_aa: CASNQDRDQPQHF

v_call: TRBV28
d_call: NA
clone_size: many
j_call: TRBJ2-1
cdr3_nt: TGTGCCAGCAGGGACTACAATGAGCAGTTCTTC
cdr3_aa: CASRDYNEQFF

v_call: TRBV5-6
d_call: NA
clone_size: many
j_call: TRBJ1-1
cdr3_nt: TGTGCCAGCAGCTTGTTTAACAGGGCCAACACTGAAGCTTTCTTT
cdr3_aa: CASSLFNRANTEAFF

v_call: TRBV12-3/TRBV12-4
d_call: NA
clone_size: many
j_call: TRBJ2-2
cdr3_nt: TGTGCCAGCACCCAGGACACCAACACCGGGGAGCTGTTTTTT
cdr3_aa: CASTQDTNTGELFF

v_call: TRBV9
d_call: NA
clone_size: few
j_call: TRBJ2-1
cdr3_nt: TGTGCCAGCAGCCGAGGGGCTAGTGATGAGCAGTTCTTC
cdr3_aa: CASSRGASDEQFF

v_call: TRBV12-3/TRBV12-4
d_call: NA
clone_size: many
j_call: TRBJ1-2
cdr3_nt: TGTGCCAGCAGCCGCAACAAAGGGACGACTGGAGGCTACACCTTC
cdr3_aa: CASSRNKGTTGGYTF

v_call: TRBV28
d_call: TRBD1
clone_size: many
j_call: TRBJ2-6
cdr3_nt: TGTGCCAGCAGTTCCCCTAGGACAGGGTCTTCTGGGGCCAACGTCCTGACTTTC
cdr3_aa: CASSSPRTGSSGANVLTF

v_call: TRBV13
d_call: NA
clone_size: few
j_call: TRBJ2-1
cdr3_nt: TGTGCCAGCAGCTTAGGACCGGTGCAGTTCTTC
cdr3_aa: CASSLGPVQFF

v_call: TRBV20-1
d_call: NA
clone_size: many
j_call: TRBJ2-1
cdr3_nt: TGCAGTGCTCGGGGCCGGAGGGCCTTGGAGCAGTTCTTC
cdr3_aa: CSARGRRALEQFF

v_call: TRBV20-1
d_call: TRBD1
clone_size: many
j_call: TRBJ2-7
cdr3_nt: TGCAGTGGCGGACAGGGTTTAACCTACGAGCAGTACTTC
cdr3_aa: CSGGQGLTYEQYF

v_call: TRBV14
d_call: NA
clone_size: many
j_call: TRBJ1-1
cdr3_nt: TGTGCCAGCAGCCAAGATCGCCGCCGGGCTTTCTTT
cdr3_aa: CASSQDRRRAFF

v_call: TRBV20-1
d_call: NA
clone_size: many
j_call: TRBJ2-5
cdr3_nt: TGCAGTGCTAGAGTTCCCGGGACGGGACAAGAGACCCAGTACTTC
cdr3_aa: CSARVPGTGQETQYF

v_call: TRBV12-3/TRBV12-4
d_call: NA
clone_size: many
j_call: TRBJ1-4
cdr3_nt: NA
cdr3_aa: CASSPFGTGSTNEKRFF

v_call: TRBV20-1
d_call: TRBD1
clone_size: NA
j_call: TRBJ1-5
cdr3_nt: TGCAGTGCCAAAGCGACAGGGAGGAGCAATCAGCCCCAGCATTTT
cdr3_aa: CSAKATGRSNQPQHF

v_call: TRBV5-1
d_call: NA
clone_size: NA
j_call: TRBJ1-1
cdr3_nt: TGCGCCAGCAGCGCGGGGTCTGAGGAAGCTTTCTTT
cdr3_aa: CASSAGSEEAFF

v_call: TRBV7-9
d_call: NA
clone_size: NA
j_call: TRBJ2-5
cdr3_nt: TGTGCCAGCAGCTCCCCCTTGTCGTCCCCAGGCCAAGAGACCCAGTACTTC
cdr3_aa: CASSSPLSSPGQETQYF

v_call: TRBV29-1
d_call: TRBD1
clone_size: many
j_call: TRBJ1-1
cdr3_nt: TGCAGCGCCCGCGCGGACAGGACGATGAACACTGAAGCTTTCTTT
cdr3_aa: CSARADRTMNTEAFF

v_call: TRBV29-1
d_call: NA
clone_size: many
j_call: TRBJ2-7
cdr3_nt: TGCAGCGTTGAAGTCAGGGACTCCTACGAGCAGTACTTC
cdr3_aa: CSVEVRDSYEQYF

v_call: TRBV12-3/TRBV12-4
d_call: NA
clone_size: many
j_call: TRBJ1-5
cdr3_nt: TGTGCCAGCAGTCGCCAACCGGGAGTCGGGGATCAGCCCCAGCATTTT
cdr3_aa: CASSRQPGVGDQPQHF

v_call: TRBV11-2
d_call: NA
clone_size: many
j_call: TRBJ2-7
cdr3_nt: TGTGCCAGCAGCCCAGTCACAGGTTCCTACGAGCAGTACTTC
cdr3_aa: CASSPVTGSYEQYF